The 5 T cell receptor beta chains reported below all come from one sample, sequenced in a study of blood T cell repertoires in COVID-19. TCRdb keeps only in-frame clones here, not all; method: immunoSEQ multiplex PCR. This repertoire shows 15,000 to 20,000 clones, 90% to 95% found once; its top ten account for around 6%. The sequenced sample consisted of peripheral blood. Source of these receptors: a human donor in a cohort sampled during active COVID-19.

This clone came up once. The CDR3 protein is CASSRPTGPNEQFF. CDR3 DNA: TGTGCCAGCAGCAGACCGACAGGGCCCAATGAGCAGTTCTTC. The chain employs TRBV11-2 and TRBJ2-1; 7 positions agree with TRBD1. CDR3 length: 14 amino acids. CDR1 is SGHAT, CDR2 FQNNGV, per germline. V lost 5 bases to trimming and J lost 6 bases; unmatched junction nucleotides: 7.

This clone was picked up one time. The chain combines TRBV28 with TRBJ1-6; no clear D gene. The V end was cut by 7 bases, the J end by 5 bases, with 3 bases between. Germline V gene lookup returns CDR1 MDHEN and CDR2 SYDVKM. The CDR3 has 11 residues. The CDR3 spells CASTDNSPLHF. The DNA for the CDR3 is TGTGCCAGCACCGATAATTCACCCCTCCACTTT.

The chain employs TRBV7-9 and TRBJ2-5, with 10 positions matching TRBD1. The CDR3 contains 15 residues. The germline V gene encodes CDR1 SEHNR and CDR2 FQNEAQ (reference sequence). The trim removed 4 bases at V and 5 bases at J, leaving 7 bases unmatched. The CDR3 is CASSSGQGRGETQYF. CDR3 bases: TGTGCCAGCAGCTCGGGACAGGGGCGAGGGGAGACCCAGTACTTC. The entire variable domain, with the rest obtained from reference TRBV7-9 and TRBJ2-5, is as follows: DTGVSQNPRHKITKRGQNVTFRCDPISEHNRLYWYRQTLGQGPEFLTYFQNEAQLEKSRLLSDRFSAERPKGSFSTLEIQRTEQGDSAMYLCASSSGQGRGETQYFGPGTRLLVL.

The chain is built from TRBV10-1 and TRBJ2-3; 9 bases are a match to TRBD1. V dropped 5 bases and J dropped 4; count of bases not matched to a gene: 13. There are 17 residues in the CDR3. In germline, CDR1 is WNHNN, CDR2 SYGVQD (reference sequence). CDR3 coding DNA: TGCGCCAGCAGTCCCCGCTCCGGGACAGGGATCGCAGATACGCAGTATTTT. Translated: CASSPRSGTGIADTQYF.

This clone appeared a few times. The chain carries TRBV30 and TRBJ2-1; TRBD2 is a possible D gene (5 bases). The CDR3 spans 12 residues. Germline V lookup: CDR1 GTSNPN, CDR2 SVGIG (reference sequence). V lost 5 bases to trimming and J lost 9 bases, with 14 bases between them. The chain's CDR3 is CAWLGLASEQFF. CDR3 bases: TGTGCCTGGCTCGGGCTAGCATCTGAGCAGTTCTTC.